This T cell receptor beta chain was sequenced for a study of cytomegalovirus exposure and HLA in healthy donors. This CDR3 is built from 17 residues. Deletions cut 4 bases from V and 3 bases from J, with 19 bases between. Germline assignment: CDR1 MNHEY and CDR2 SMNVEV (reference sequence). PCR involved 60 Vbeta and 13 Jbeta primers. TCRdb's copy holds only in-frame clones and misses some; the assay was immunoSEQ multiplex PCR. Among more than 150,000 clones, less than 80% were seen once, and the ten largest hold 1.5% to 2%. V usage is TRBV27 and J usage is TRBJ2-1, with D maybe TRBD2 (5 bases). Sequences were obtained from PBMCs. This sequence was found in a man between 18 and 35 years old in good health and CMV-seronegative. In nucleotides, the CDR3 is TGTGCCAGCAGTTCCCACCCGGCGGGCTACTACTACAATGAGCAGTTCTTC. Translated: CASSSHPAGYYYNEQFF.